The clone carrying this T cell receptor (beta chain) was counted many times. Its antigen is not known. This sample stems from a study of T cells after posttransplantation cyclophosphamide. Clones were read by immunoSEQ multiplex PCR, and TCRdb kept only the in-frame ones, dropping some. Altogether 5,700 or so clones were found in the sample, and no singletons occur. A marrow graft followed busulfan-fludarabine conditioning, with cyclophosphamide on days +3 and +4. Notes on the study in general: Recipient CMV seropositivity and CMV reactivation strongly tracked TRB clonality. Tissue-infiltrating T cells from skin or gut overlapped little with blood T cells. Later blood repertoires were often dominated by clones from the donor CD8+ memory compartment.

CDR1 is LNHDA and CDR2 is SQIVND in the germline V gene (reference sequence). This CDR3 comprises 15 residues. Trimming took off 3 bases at V and 5 bases at J, with 16 bases between the two ends. The sequence came from a male patient in his sixties who received an allogeneic stem cell transplant from a related donor, was CMV-positive, and had no GVHD. Certain T cells may be donor cells from the graft. This rearrangement joins TRBV19 to TRBJ1-2, with a possible D match to TRBD1 (6 bases). The starting material was PBMCs, obtained after allogeneic stem cell transplant with posttransplant cyclophosphamide. The CDR3 is CASSIPPPGVYGYTF. The CDR3 coding sequence is TGTGCCAGTAGTATCCCCCCCCCAGGGGTTTATGGCTACACCTTC.